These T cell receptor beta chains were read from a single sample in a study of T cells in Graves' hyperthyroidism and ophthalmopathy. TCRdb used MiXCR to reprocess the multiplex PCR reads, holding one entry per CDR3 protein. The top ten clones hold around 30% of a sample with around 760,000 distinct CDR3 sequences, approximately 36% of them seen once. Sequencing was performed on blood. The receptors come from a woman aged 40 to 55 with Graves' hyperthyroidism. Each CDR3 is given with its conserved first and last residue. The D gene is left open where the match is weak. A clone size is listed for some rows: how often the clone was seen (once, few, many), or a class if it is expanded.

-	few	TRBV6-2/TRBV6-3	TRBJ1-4	TGTGCCAGCAGTCGTCCCGTGAGTGTACGTGAAAAACTGTTTTTT	CASSRPVSVREKLFF
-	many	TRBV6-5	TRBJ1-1	TGTGCCAGCGTTCAATGGAACACTGAAGCTTTCTTT	CASVQWNTEAFF
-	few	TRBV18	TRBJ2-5	TGTGCCAGCTCACCACTGACTGTCCAAGAGACCCAGTACTTC	CASSPLTVQETQYF
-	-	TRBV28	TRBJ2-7	TGTGCCAGCAGTTCAGGAGGGACAGCCGAGCAGTACTTC	CASSSGGTAEQYF
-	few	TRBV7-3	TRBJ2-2	TGTGCCAGCGGAGGGGGGCCCGGGGAGCTGTTTTTT	CASGGGPGELFF
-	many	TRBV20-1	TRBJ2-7	TGCAGTGCTAGCGAATCCGGGCCCTCATACGAGCAGTACTTC	CSASESGPSYEQYF
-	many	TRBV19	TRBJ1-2	TGTGCCAGTAGTCCCCAGGTTTACTATGGCTACACCTTC	CASSPQVYYGYTF
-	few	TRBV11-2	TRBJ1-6	TGTGCCAGCAGCTTGTCTTGGGGAGTTGATAATTCACCCCTCCACTTT	CASSLSWGVDNSPLHF
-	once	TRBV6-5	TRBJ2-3	TGTGCCAGCAGACCACAGGGCCCCACAGATACGCAGTATTTT	CASRPQGPTDTQYF
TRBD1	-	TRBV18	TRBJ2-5	TGTGCCAGCTCACCCCCTCAAGGGGGCAGGGAGACCCAGTACTTC	CASSPPQGGRETQYF
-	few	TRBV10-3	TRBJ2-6	TGTGCCATCAGCGTGGGGGCCAACGTCCTGACTTTC	CAISVGANVLTF
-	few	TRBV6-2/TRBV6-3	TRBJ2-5	TGTGCCAGCAGTTACTCAAGTACGTCGGGAGAGACCCAGTACTTC	CASSYSSTSGETQYF
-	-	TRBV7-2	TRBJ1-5	TGTGCCAGCAGGGAATCCGGGCAGTTAAGCAATCAGCCCCAGCATTTT	CASRESGQLSNQPQHF
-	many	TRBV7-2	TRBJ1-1	TGTGCCAGCAGCCAGGGATACAACACTGAAGCTTTCTTT	CASSQGYNTEAFF
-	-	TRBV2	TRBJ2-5	TGTGCCAGCACCGACGGCGAGACCCAGTACTTC	CASTDGETQYF
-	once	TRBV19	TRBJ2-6	TGTGCCAGTAGTATCGAGGTTGAAGCTGGGGCCAACGTCCTGACTTTC	CASSIEVEAGANVLTF
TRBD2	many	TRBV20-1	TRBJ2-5	TGCAGTGCTAGAGATTGGTCTAGCGGGGTAGAGACCCAGTACTTC	CSARDWSSGVETQYF
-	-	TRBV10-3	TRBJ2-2	TGTGCCAGCAGTTACACCGGTAATGCCGGGGAGCTGTTTTTT	CASSYTGNAGELFF
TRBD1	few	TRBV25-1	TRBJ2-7	TGTGCCAAGCCCCCTGGACAGGTCATCAGCGTCTACGAGCAGTACTTC	CAKPPGQVISVYEQYF
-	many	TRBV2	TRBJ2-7	TGTGCCAGCAGGGATCGGGACAATTCCTACGAGCAGTACTTC	CASRDRDNSYEQYF
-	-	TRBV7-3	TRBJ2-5	TGTGCCAGCAGCCCTCAGGAGGCACCACAAGAGACCCAGTACTTC	CASSPQEAPQETQYF
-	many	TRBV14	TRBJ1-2	TGTGCCAGCAGCCAAGATTTGTACGCTAACTATGGCTACACCTTC	CASSQDLYANYGYTF
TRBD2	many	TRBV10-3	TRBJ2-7	TGTGCCATCAGTGATCAGGGGTTTGCTAGCGGGGCGGATACCCACGAGCAGTACTTC	CAISDQGFASGADTHEQYF
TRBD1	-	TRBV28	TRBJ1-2	TGTGCCAGCAGGACCGGGGGACAGTTCTATGGCTACACCTTC	CASRTGGQFYGYTF
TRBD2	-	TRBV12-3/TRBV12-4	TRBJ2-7	TGTGCCAGCAACCTAGCGGGTGCCCCCTACGAGCAGTACTTC	CASNLAGAPYEQYF
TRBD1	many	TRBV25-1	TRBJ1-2	TGTGCCAGCAGTGAATTCCTTGGACAGGGTCATGGCTACACCTTC	CASSEFLGQGHGYTF
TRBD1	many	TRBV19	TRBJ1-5	TGTGCCAGTAGTAGGGACAGCGATCAGCCCCAGCATTTT	CASSRDSDQPQHF
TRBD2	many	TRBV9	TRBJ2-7	TGTGCCAGCAGCGTAAGGAGGGAGGGCAACGAGCAGTACTTC	CASSVRREGNEQYF
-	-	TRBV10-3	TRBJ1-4	TGTGCCATCCTGGGCGCCGCTGGGTTAGGTGAAAAACTGTTTTTT	CAILGAAGLGEKLFF
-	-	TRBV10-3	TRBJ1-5	TGTGCCATCAGTGAGGGGACACTCGGTAAAAAGCCCCAGCATTTT	CAISEGTLGKKPQHF
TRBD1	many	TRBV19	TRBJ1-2	TGTGCCAGTAGTATAGACCGACAGGGCGGGCACTATGGCTACACCTTC	CASSIDRQGGHYGYTF
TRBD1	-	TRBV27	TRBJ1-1	TGTGCCAGCAGTTTCGACAAAGGGGGCGGCACTGAAGCTTTCTTT	CASSFDKGGGTEAFF
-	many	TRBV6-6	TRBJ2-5	TGTGCCAGCAGACCTGCGTTCCAAGAGACCCAGTACTTC	CASRPAFQETQYF
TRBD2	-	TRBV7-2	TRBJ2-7	TGTGCCAGCAGCTTAGTATGGGGGAGGGCTCGAGAGCAGTACTTC	CASSLVWGRAREQYF
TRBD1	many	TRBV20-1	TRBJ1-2	TGCAGTGCCTTCCCCCAGGGGGCCGGGGGTCGCTACACCTTC	CSAFPQGAGGRYTF
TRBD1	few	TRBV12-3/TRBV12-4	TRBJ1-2	TGTGCCAGCAGTTCGACGGGACAGGGGGCGTTTGCGAATGGCTACACCTTC	CASSSTGQGAFANGYTF
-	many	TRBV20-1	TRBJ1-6	TGCAGTGCTTTGTCCCCCCACAGATATTCACCCCTCCACTTT	CSALSPHRYSPLHF
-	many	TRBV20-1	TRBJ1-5	TGCAGTGCTAGTGGGCGATGGACGGTGAATCAGCCCCAGCATTTT	CSASGRWTVNQPQHF
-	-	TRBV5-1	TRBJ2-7	TGCGCCAGCAGCTATGGAGGGACCTTAGGTACCGAGCAGTACTTC	CASSYGGTLGTEQYF
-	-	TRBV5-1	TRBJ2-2	TGCGCCAGCAGCTTGGCCCCAGACGGGGAGCTGTTTTTT	CASSLAPDGELFF
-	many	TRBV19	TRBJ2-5	TGTGCCAGTAGTTCGGCGGGATGGGGAGAGACCCAGTACTTC	CASSSAGWGETQYF
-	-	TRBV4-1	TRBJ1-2	TGCGCCAGCAGCCAAGTTAGCGGCAGGGCGGCCCAGGGCTACACCTTC	CASSQVSGRAAQGYTF
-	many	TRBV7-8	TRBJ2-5	TGTGCCAGCACCTTAGGGCCGAATCCTGGGGAGACCCAGTACTTC	CASTLGPNPGETQYF
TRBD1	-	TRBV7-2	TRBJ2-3	TGTGCCAGCAGCTTCTCGACAGGGGGGACAGATACGCAGTATTTT	CASSFSTGGTDTQYF
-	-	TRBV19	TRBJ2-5	TGTGCCAGTAGTGTAGATTTCGGGACGCCTCTCAAGCCATCGGAAGTCCAGTACTTC	CASSVDFGTPLKPSEVQYF
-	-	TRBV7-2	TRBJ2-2	TGTGCCAGCGGCGTAAGAACCAGCACCGGGGAGCTGTTTTTT	CASGVRTSTGELFF
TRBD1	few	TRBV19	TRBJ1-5	TGTGCCAGTAGTCCGTCGGGAGGGGGCTTCAATCAGCCCCAGCATTTT	CASSPSGGGFNQPQHF
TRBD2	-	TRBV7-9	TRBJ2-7	TGTGCCAGCAGCTTCCAGACTAGCGGGAGGGCCTACGAGCAGTACTTC	CASSFQTSGRAYEQYF
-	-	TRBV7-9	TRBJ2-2	TGTGCCAGCAGCCATTCGGGACCTAACACCGGGGAGCTGTTTTTT	CASSHSGPNTGELFF
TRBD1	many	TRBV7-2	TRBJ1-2	TGTGCCAGCAGCAAGAGGGGACAGGGAGCACATGGCTACACCTTC	CASSKRGQGAHGYTF
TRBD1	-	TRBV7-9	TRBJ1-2	TGTGCCAGCAGCGCCCTGACAGGGGGCGAGTCGAATGGCTACACCTTC	CASSALTGGESNGYTF
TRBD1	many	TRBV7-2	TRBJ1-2	TGTGCCAGCAGCCCTGGACAGGGAAAAAAGTTCGGCTACACCTTC	CASSPGQGKKFGYTF
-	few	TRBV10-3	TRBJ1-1	TGTGCCACCCGCCTCGGGACGGAAGCTTTCTTT	CATRLGTEAFF
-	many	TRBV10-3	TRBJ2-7	TGTGCCATCAGTAATACAGGGTGGATCGAGCAGTACTTC	CAISNTGWIEQYF
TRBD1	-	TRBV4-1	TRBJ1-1	TGCGCCAGCAGCCTTCTCGGACAGGGCACTGAAGCTTTCTTT	CASSLLGQGTEAFF
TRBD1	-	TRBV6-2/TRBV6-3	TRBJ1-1	TGTGCCAGCAGCGTAGGGGACAGTCGAGCTTTCTTT	CASSVGDSRAFF
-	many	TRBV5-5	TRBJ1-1	TGTGCCAGCAGCCGCCAGATGACTGAAGCTTTCTTT	CASSRQMTEAFF
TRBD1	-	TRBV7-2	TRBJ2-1	TGTGCCAGCAGCCCAAATCAGGGGGCACATGGTAATGAGCAGTTCTTC	CASSPNQGAHGNEQFF
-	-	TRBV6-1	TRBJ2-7	TGTGCCAGCAGTTACTCGATGGGTCTGGGGATTAAGGACGAGCAGTACTTC	CASSYSMGLGIKDEQYF
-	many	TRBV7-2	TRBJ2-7	TGTGCCAGCAGCCGCCGACAGGAAACCTCCTACGAGCAGTACTTC	CASSRRQETSYEQYF